This T cell receptor (beta chain) is drawn from a study of T cell repertoires in cytomegalovirus infection. Study-level information: Shared public TCR beta signatures pointed to both CMV infection and a matching HLA type.

Study-level results: CMV-specific TCR beta clonotypes restricted by HLA-C were the ones dominating the ex vivo response. Identification of carriers of CMV plus the relevant HLA was performed using cumulative public TCR beta family frequency.

This CDR3 contains 13 residues. With 7 bases removed from V and 8 bases from J, the gap between germline ends came to 15 bases. CDR1 and CDR2 from the germline V gene are SQVTM and ANQGSEA. A word on this clonotype: The antigen remains unidentified.

MiXCR was run by TCRdb on the reads, yielding one entry per CDR3 protein. The sample consists of approximately 70,000 distinct CDR3 sequences, around 21% of them appearing once. The sequenced material came from PBMCs, sequenced either directly or after in vitro stimulation (not recorded which). The rearrangement uses TRBV29-1 and TRBJ1-6; D might be TRBD1 (6 bases). This receptor was obtained from a human donor in good health (CMV status not recorded). Some clones in this sample may be carry-over from other donors' samples. The CDR3 nucleotides read TGCAGCGCCTCCTTATCAGGGGATTCACCCCTCCACTTT. Its protein is CSASLSGDSPLHF. Using reference TRBV29-1 and TRBJ1-6 for the parts outside the CDR3, the full variable domain is SAVISQKPSRDICQRGTSLTIQCQVDSQVTMMFWYRQQPGQSLTLIATANQGSEATYESGFVIDKFPISRPNLTFSTLTVSNMSPEDSSIYLCSASLSGDSPLHFGNGTRLTVT.